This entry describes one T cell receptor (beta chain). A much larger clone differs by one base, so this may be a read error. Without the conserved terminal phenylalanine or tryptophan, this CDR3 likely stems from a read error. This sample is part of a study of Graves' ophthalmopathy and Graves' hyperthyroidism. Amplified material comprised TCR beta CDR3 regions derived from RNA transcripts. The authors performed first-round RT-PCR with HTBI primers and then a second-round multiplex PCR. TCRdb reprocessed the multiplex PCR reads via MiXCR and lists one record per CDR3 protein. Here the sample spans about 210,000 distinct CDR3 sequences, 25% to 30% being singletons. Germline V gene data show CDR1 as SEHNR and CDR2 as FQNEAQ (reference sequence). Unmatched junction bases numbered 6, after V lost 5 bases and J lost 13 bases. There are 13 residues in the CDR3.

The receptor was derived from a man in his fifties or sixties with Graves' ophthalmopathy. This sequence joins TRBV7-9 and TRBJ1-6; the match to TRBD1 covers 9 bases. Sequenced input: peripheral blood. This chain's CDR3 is CASSPGTGTPLHL. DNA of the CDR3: TGTGCCAGCAGCCCCGGGACAGGGACCCCCCTCCACCTT.